What follows are 19 T cell receptor beta chains derived from one specimen sequenced in a study of neurological immune-mediated disorders. Time point given: technical triplicate 3. TCRdb ran MiXCR on the 5' RACE reads and lists one entry per CDR3 protein. The repertoire includes approximately 28,000 distinct CDR3 sequences, about 17% of them detected once, and almost 5% sits in the top ten. Sequencing was done on a sample of CD4+ T cells from blood. Source of these receptors: a female donor with HTLV-1-associated myelopathy (HAM/TSP).

This clonotype was found many times. The chain couples TRBV20-1 to TRBJ2-3; no firm D call. CDR3 length: 13 amino acids. Germline CDR1 is DFQATT and CDR2 is SNEGSKA (reference sequence). Trimming removed 6 bases at V and 4 bases at J, with 14 bases between. CDR3 sequence: CSAWVFKSDTQYF. The CDR3 DNA reads TGCAGTGCCTGGGTTTTCAAGTCAGATACGCAGTATTTT.

This clonotype was observed many times. The chain has TRBV7-8 and TRBJ1-4; D remains ambiguous. The germline V gene has CDR1 SGHVS and CDR2 FQNEAQ. The CDR3 has 12 residues. Between the trimmed V and J ends, which lost 5 bases and 10 bases, there was a span of 11 bases. Here the CDR3 DNA reads TGTGCCAGCAGCCAGACATTCCGAAAACTGTTTTTT. Translating it yields CASSQTFRKLFF.

This clonotype has a count of ten or more. V is TRBV20-1 and J is TRBJ2-6; D is perhaps TRBD2 (5 bases). The germline V and J ends were trimmed by 1 base and 1 base, with 11 bases remaining between them. Germline CDR1 is DFQATT and CDR2 is SNEGSKA (reference sequence). The CDR3 totals 16 residues. CDR3 bases: TGCAGTGCTAGAGGGGTACTAGGGTCTGGGGCCAACGTCCTGACTTTC. Translated, it gives CSARGVLGSGANVLTF.

This clonotype was recorded at least ten times. The chain uses TRBV20-1 and TRBJ2-3; 14 positions match TRBD2. The germline gives CDR1 DFQATT, CDR2 SNEGSKA (reference sequence). The CDR3 contains 16 residues. Trimming took 2 bases from V and 6 from J; bases not matched to a gene: 7. The CDR3 reads CSARQATSGGVDTQYF. CDR3 DNA: TGCAGTGCTAGACAAGCGACTAGCGGGGGGGTGGATACGCAGTATTTT.

This clonotype was recorded many times. CDR3 DNA: TGTGCCAGCAGCCACTCCTACGAGCAGTACTTC. Its translation: CASSHSYEQYF. The chain is built from TRBV3-1 and TRBJ2-7; D is unresolved. V shed 3 bases and J shed 0 bases, with 0 bases lying between them. The CDR3 is 11 residues long. Germline V gives CDR1 LGHDT, CDR2 YNNKEL (reference sequence).

The rearrangement joins TRBV20-1 to TRBJ2-7; D may be TRBD1 or TRBD2 (5 bases each). CDR1 is DFQATT and CDR2 is SNEGSKA in the germline V gene (reference sequence). Trimming cost V 0 bases and J 6 bases, with 18 bases left between them. CDR3 length equals 15 residues. The chain's CDR3 is CSARDWGRGSGEQYF. CDR3 nucleotide sequence: TGCAGTGCTAGAGATTGGGGCCGGGGATCGGGCGAGCAGTACTTC.

In this sample, this clonotype turned up many times. The CDR3 DNA is TGCAGTGCTTCCGGACTAGCGGGTTTCACCGGGGAGCTGTTTTTT. Its translation: CSASGLAGFTGELFF. This sequence joins TRBV20-1 and TRBJ2-2; TRBD2 agrees at 11 bases. This CDR3 has 15 amino acids. The V and J ends lost 5 bases and 4 bases, in that order; junction bases with no gene match: 6. CDR1 is DFQATT and CDR2 is SNEGSKA in the germline V gene (reference sequence).

The sample holds many counts of this clonotype. This sequence joins TRBV30 and TRBJ2-3, with 8 bases lining up with TRBD2. The CDR3 runs 11 residues. The ends lost 7 bases at V and 5 bases at J; junction bases unmatched: 2. CDR1 and CDR2 (germline): GTSNPN, SVGIG (reference sequence). The CDR3 region is CASGGGDTQYF. The CDR3, as DNA: TGTGCCTCGGGGGGGGGAGATACGCAGTATTTT.

The sample holds many counts of this clonotype. The J gene is TRBJ1-5, the V gene TRBV7-8; D gene ambiguous. The CDR3 length is 14 residues. CDR1 is SGHVS, CDR2 FQNEAQ, per germline. Trimming took 0 bases from V and 3 from J, leaving 6 bases between them. The chain's CDR3 is CASSLAQNNQPQHF. CDR3 DNA: TGTGCCAGCAGCTTAGCGCAGAACAATCAGCCCCAGCATTTT.

This clonotype was observed at least ten times. The chain uses TRBV5-5 and TRBJ2-3; D might be TRBD1 (6 bases). Trimming took 3 bases from V and 3 from J, leaving 11 bases between them. Germline assignment: CDR1 SGHKS and CDR2 YYEKEE (reference sequence). CDR3 size: 14 residues. In DNA form, the CDR3 reads TGTGCCAGCAGCTCGGCTACAGGGACAGATACGCAGTATTTT. Translated, it gives CASSSATGTDTQYF.

This clonotype was recorded many times. The genes are TRBV7-9 and TRBJ2-1; 10 bases are a match to TRBD2. CDR3 length equals 16 residues. CDR1 and CDR2 from the germline V gene are SEHNR and FQNEAQ (reference sequence). Trimming cost V 1 base and J 4 bases; bases outside gene matches: 4. In nucleotides, the CDR3 is TGTGCCAGCAGCTTAGGAGCGACTAGCGGGTACAATGAGCAGTTCTTC. This codes for CASSLGATSGYNEQFF. Looking up the rest from reference TRBV7-9 and TRBJ2-1 gives the full variable domain: DTGVSQNPRHKITKRGQNVTFRCDPISEHNRLYWYRQTLGQGPEFLTYFQNEAQLEKSRLLSDRFSAERPKGSFSTLEIQRTEQGDSAMYLCASSLGATSGYNEQFFGPGTRLTVL.

This clonotype was found many times. The chain employs TRBV5-1 and TRBJ2-7; 7 bases agree with TRBD1. J gave up 1 base and V 4 bases, and 2 bases lay outside the gene matches. Germline-derived CDR1 and CDR2 are SGHRS and YFSETQ. The CDR3 has 13 residues. CDR3 in amino acids: CASSATGSYEQYF. CDR3 bases: TGCGCCAGCAGCGCGACAGGGTCCTACGAGCAGTACTTC.

This clonotype was seen repeatedly, ten times or more. The chain joins TRBV24-1 to TRBJ1-5; 7 bases are shared with TRBD1. The V gene's germline CDR1 is KGHDR and CDR2 SFDVKD. V lost 4 bases, J lost 3 bases, and 8 bases stayed unmatched. This CDR3 has 16 amino acids. The DNA of the CDR3 is TGTGCCACCAGTGACCCACAGGGGACTTTCAATCAGCCCCAGCATTTT. Protein sequence: CATSDPQGTFNQPQHF.

This clonotype was picked up many times. This chain joins TRBV20-1 and TRBJ2-2; possible D gene TRBD2, 6 bases. The CDR3 is 14 residues long. Per germline, CDR1 DFQATT and CDR2 SNEGSKA (reference sequence). Here the CDR3 reads CTKWTGEDTGELFF. The CDR3 DNA reads TGCACTAAATGGACCGGGGAGGACACCGGGGAGCTGTTTTTT.

At least ten counts were recorded for this clonotype. The V and J genes are TRBV5-1 and TRBJ2-5; no definite D call. With 1 base removed from V and 4 bases from J, the gap between germline ends came to 8 bases. The CDR3 is 13 residues long. The germline V gene encodes CDR1 SGHRS and CDR2 YFSETQ. For the CDR3, the DNA is TGCGCCAGCAGCTTGCCGAGACTAGAGACCCAGTACTTC. Encoded protein: CASSLPRLETQYF.

V gene TRBV29-1 combines with J gene TRBJ2-1; 10 nucleotides match TRBD2. V lost 5 bases, J lost 7 bases, and 11 bases stayed unmatched. Germline V gene lookup returns CDR1 SQVTM and CDR2 ANQGSEA. The CDR3 totals 15 residues. CDR3 sequence (DNA): TGCAGCGTTATACGGCTAGCGGGGGCGGAGAATGAGCAGTTCTTC. Its translation is CSVIRLAGAENEQFF.

There are many counts of this clonotype. The chain links TRBV10-3 to TRBJ2-7; D unresolved. From germline, CDR1 is ENHRY and CDR2 SYGVKD. The CDR3 totals 11 residues. The V end lost 2 bases, the J end lost 4 bases, and 3 bases lay between the germline ends. CDR3 nucleotide sequence: TGTGCCATCAGTGAGGCGTACGAGCAGTACTTC. This encodes CAISEAYEQYF.

The chain combines TRBV5-8 with TRBJ2-3, with 9 positions matching TRBD1. The CDR3 sequence is 15 residues long. Germline-derived CDR1 and CDR2 are SGHTS and YDEGEE. In DNA form, the CDR3 reads TGTTCCATCAGCTTCGGGACAGGGAACACAGATACGCAGTATTTT. This encodes CSISFGTGNTDTQYF.

In its sample, this clonotype is medium-sized. This chain connects TRBV29-1 to TRBJ2-5; 11 bases agree with TRBD1. Per the germline V gene, CDR1 is SQVTM and CDR2 is ANQGSEA. This CDR3 spans 14 amino acids. Trimming at V came to 6 bases and at J to 4 bases, leaving 7 bases not matched to a gene. CDR3 DNA sequence: TGCAGCGTCGTGGACAGGGGGCATAGAGAGACCCAGTACTTC. This codes for CSVVDRGHRETQYF.